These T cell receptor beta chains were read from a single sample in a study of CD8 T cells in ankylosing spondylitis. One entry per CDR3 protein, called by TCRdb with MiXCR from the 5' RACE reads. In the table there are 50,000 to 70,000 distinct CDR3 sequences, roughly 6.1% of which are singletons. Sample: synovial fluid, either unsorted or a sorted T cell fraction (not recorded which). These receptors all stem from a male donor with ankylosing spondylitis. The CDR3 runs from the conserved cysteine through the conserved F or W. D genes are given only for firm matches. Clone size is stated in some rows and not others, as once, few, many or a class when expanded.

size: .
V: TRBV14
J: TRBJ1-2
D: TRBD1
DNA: TGTGCCAGCAGCCCGGACAGGGGCAGGGGTGGCTACACCTTC
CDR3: CASSPDRGRGGYTF

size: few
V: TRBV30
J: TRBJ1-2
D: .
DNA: TGTGCCTGGAGATTAAGAGGTCGCCACGGCTACACCTTC
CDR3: CAWRLRGRHGYTF

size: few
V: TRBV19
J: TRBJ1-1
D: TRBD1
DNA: TGTGCCAGTCGACAGGGGGCGGGTGTAAGGTACACTGAAGCTTTCTTT
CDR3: CASRQGAGVRYTEAFF

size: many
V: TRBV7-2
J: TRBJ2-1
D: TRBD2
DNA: TGTGCCAGCAGGGAAACTAGCGGCGGCCACTACAATGAGCAGTTCTTC
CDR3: CASRETSGGHYNEQFF

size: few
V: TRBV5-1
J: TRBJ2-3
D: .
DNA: TGCGCCAGCAGCTTACGAGTGGGTCAGAGTGGAGATACGCAGTATTTT
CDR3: CASSLRVGQSGDTQYF

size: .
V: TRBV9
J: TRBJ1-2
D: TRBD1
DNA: TGTGCCAGCAGCCCTGTACAGGGGCTGCTTCACTATGGCTACACCTTC
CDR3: CASSPVQGLLHYGYTF

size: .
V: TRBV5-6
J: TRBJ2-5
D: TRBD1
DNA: TGTGCCAGCAGCTTGACAGGGGTGGTCGCTCAAGAGACCCAGTACTTC
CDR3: CASSLTGVVAQETQYF

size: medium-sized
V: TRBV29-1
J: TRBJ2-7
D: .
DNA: TGCAGCGTTGTAGTAGATAAGGATCCCTACGAGCAGTACTTC
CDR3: CSVVVDKDPYEQYF

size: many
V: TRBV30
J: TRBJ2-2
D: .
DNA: TGTGCCTGGAGTGTAGGCGGGATCGGCGGGGAGCTGTTTTTT
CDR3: CAWSVGGIGGELFF

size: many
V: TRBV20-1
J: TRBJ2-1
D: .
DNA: TGCAGTGCTAGAGAGGGGGGCTCCTACAATGAGCAGTTCTTC
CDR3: CSAREGGSYNEQFF

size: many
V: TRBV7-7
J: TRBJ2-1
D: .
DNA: TGTGCCAGCAGCTTAGGGGGGAGCGAAATTATTGAGCAGTTCTTC
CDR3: CASSLGGSEIIEQFF